This entry is about one T cell receptor (beta chain). Authors' processing steps: From reference gene primer amplification, estimates of nucleated cell counts were derived. Sequenced by immunoSEQ multiplex PCR; TCRdb stores in-frame clones only, minus some. That table supplies the V and J calls and clone size; D and trimming were determined from the DNA. The sample lists 130,000 to 150,000 clones, about 87% occurring once. This sample was included in a study of blood T cell repertoires in COVID-19. Study information: Both acute and convalescent COVID-19 samples were obtained from the United States, Italy and Spain.

CDR1 is SNHLY and CDR2 is FYNNEI in the germline V gene. V lost 8 bases to trimming and J lost 2 bases, with 11 bases between them. The CDR3 loop spans 13 amino acids. This TCR came from a woman aged 50 to 60 with acute or convalescent COVID-19. The sequenced sample consisted of peripheral blood. The gene calls are TRBV2 and TRBJ2-3; D is undetermined. The CDR3 here is CASFRLPTDTQYF. In DNA form, the CDR3 reads TGTGCCAGCTTTAGACTCCCCACAGATACGCAGTATTTT.